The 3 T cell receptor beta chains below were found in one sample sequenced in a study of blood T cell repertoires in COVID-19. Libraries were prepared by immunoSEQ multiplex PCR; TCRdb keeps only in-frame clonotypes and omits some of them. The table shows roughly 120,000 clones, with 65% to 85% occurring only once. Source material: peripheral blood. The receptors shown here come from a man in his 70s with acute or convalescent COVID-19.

DNA for the CDR3: TGTGCCAGCAGCCTCGGACAGGGGGCGATTTTAGGAACCGGGGAGCTGTTTTTT. Its protein product is CASSLGQGAILGTGELFF. The V gene is TRBV7-9, the J gene TRBJ2-2, with 11 bases matching TRBD1. Germline CDR1 and CDR2: SEHNR and FQNEAQ (reference sequence). Trimming took 5 bases from V and 5 from J; bases not matched to a gene: 13. This CDR3 comprises 18 residues.

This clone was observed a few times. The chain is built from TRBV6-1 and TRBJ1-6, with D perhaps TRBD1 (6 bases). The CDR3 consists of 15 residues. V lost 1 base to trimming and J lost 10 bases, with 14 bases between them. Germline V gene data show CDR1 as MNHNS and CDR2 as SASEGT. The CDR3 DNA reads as TGTGCCAGCAGTGAAGTGTCAGGGGTCGAATCACCCCTCCACTTT. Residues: CASSEVSGVESPLHF.

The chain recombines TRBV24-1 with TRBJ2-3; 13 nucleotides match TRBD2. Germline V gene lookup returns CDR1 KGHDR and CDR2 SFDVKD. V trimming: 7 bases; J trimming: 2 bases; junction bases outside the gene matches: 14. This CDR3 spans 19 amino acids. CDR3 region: CATRGGRGTSGALTDTQYF. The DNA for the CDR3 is TGTGCCACCAGGGGGGGGCGAGGGACTAGCGGGGCCCTCACAGATACGCAGTATTTT.